This is a list of T cell receptor beta chains from one sample in a study of T cell responses to AZD1222 COVID-19 vaccine. Sequencing was performed with immunoSEQ multiplex PCR; in TCRdb, only in-frame clones are kept and a portion is missing. The data contain about 110,000 clones, under 95% of them singletons. The input for sequencing was peripheral blood, taken on day 0 of AZD1222 vaccination. These receptor sequences come from an adult in good health. Each CDR3 is given with its conserved first and last residue. D genes are given only for firm matches. The size field is filled for only some rows; it gives once, few, many or a size class.

cdr3_nt | cdr3_aa | d_call | clone_size | j_call | v_call
TGTGCCAGCAGCTTAGCGCATGAGAAGCGGGGGAGTTACTACGAGCAGTACTTC | CASSLAHEKRGSYYEQYF | TRBD2 | NA | TRBJ2-7 | TRBV7-2
TGTGCCTGGAGTCCGGGACAGGGTGGGCAGCCCCAGCATTTT | CAWSPGQGGQPQHF | TRBD1 | NA | TRBJ1-5 | TRBV30
TGTGCCTGGAGTGTTCTTGCTAACACTGAAGCTTTCTTT | CAWSVLANTEAFF | NA | few | TRBJ1-1 | TRBV30
TGTGCCAGCAGCTTAGACAGGGGGTGGGAGACCCAGTACTTC | CASSLDRGWETQYF | TRBD1 | NA | TRBJ2-5 | TRBV7-8
TGTGCCAGCAGCCCAAAGGGGGGAACCCAGTACTTC | CASSPKGGTQYF | NA | NA | TRBJ2-5 | TRBV7-9
TGTGGCGTTGGAGGGACAGTTATCACAGATACGCAGTATTTT | CGVGGTVITDTQYF | NA | NA | TRBJ2-3 | TRBV6-1
TGTGCCAGCAGTCCGATCGGACCGAAAGGAGACTATGGCTACACCTTC | CASSPIGPKGDYGYTF | NA | NA | TRBJ1-2 | TRBV28
TGTGCCAGCAGCGACAGGGGAGATACGCAGTATTTT | CASSDRGDTQYF | TRBD1 | NA | TRBJ2-3 | TRBV5-5
TGTGCCAGTAGCCCGGGGATTTACGAGCAGTACTTC | CASSPGIYEQYF | NA | NA | TRBJ2-7 | TRBV19
TGCGCCAGCAGCGCGGACCTCAATCAGCCCCAGCATTTT | CASSADLNQPQHF | NA | NA | TRBJ1-5 | TRBV5-1
TGTGCCAGCAGCCCCCAGACCGGGGGTGAAGCTTTCTTT | CASSPQTGGEAFF | NA | NA | TRBJ1-1 | TRBV7-9
TGTGCCAGCAGTAGATACGAAAAACTGTTTTTT | CASSRYEKLFF | NA | NA | TRBJ1-4 | TRBV2
TGTGCCAGCAGCCTAAAACTCACAGGGGTTTTTAGGGAGACCCAGTACTTC | CASSLKLTGVFRETQYF | TRBD1 | NA | TRBJ2-5 | TRBV5-6
TGTGCCAGCAGTCCTGGGGGGCCTAACTATGGCTACACCTTC | CASSPGGPNYGYTF | NA | NA | TRBJ1-2 | TRBV6-5